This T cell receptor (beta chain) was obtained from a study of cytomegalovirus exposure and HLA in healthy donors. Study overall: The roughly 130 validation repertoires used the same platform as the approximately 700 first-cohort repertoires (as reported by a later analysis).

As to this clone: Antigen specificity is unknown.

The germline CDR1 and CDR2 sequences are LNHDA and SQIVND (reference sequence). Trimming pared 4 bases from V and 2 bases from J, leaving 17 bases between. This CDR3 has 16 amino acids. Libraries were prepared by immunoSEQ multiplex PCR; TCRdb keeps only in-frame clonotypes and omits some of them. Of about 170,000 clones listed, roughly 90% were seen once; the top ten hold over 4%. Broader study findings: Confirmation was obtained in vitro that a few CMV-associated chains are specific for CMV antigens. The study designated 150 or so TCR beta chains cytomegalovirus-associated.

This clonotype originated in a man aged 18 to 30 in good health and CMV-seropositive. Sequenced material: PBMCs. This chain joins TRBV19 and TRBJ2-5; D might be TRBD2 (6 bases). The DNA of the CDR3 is TGTGCCAGTAGTAGGGGCGGGGACGTACCTCAAGAGACCCAGTACTTC. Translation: CASSRGGDVPQETQYF.